Each of the 11 T cell receptor beta chains below was sequenced from the same sample in a study of shared clonotypes between healthy human individuals. Only in-frame clones appear in the TCRdb table, and some are missing; sequencing was by immunoSEQ multiplex PCR. The sample includes 2 million to 2.5 million clones, 85% to 95% of them seen just once. Sequencing input: naive CD4+ T cells from PBMCs. Subset noted: CD45RA+ positively selected. Receptors were obtained from a man younger than 35 in good health. Some clones in this sample may be carry-over from other donors' samples.

This rearrangement joins TRBV28 to TRBJ2-7; the match to TRBD2 covers 10 bases. Trimming at V came to 6 bases and at J to 5 bases, leaving 7 bases not matched to a gene. The germline V gene has CDR1 MDHEN and CDR2 SYDVKM. CDR3 length: 14 residues. The CDR3 DNA sequence: TGTGCCAGCAGAACCGGGACTAGCGTCCACGAGCAGTACTTC. It specifies CASRTGTSVHEQYF.

The DNA of the CDR3 is TGCGCCAGCAGCCAAGGGGCCCTAGGGAGGGGGGAGACCCAGTACTTC. Translated: CASSQGALGRGETQYF. The rearrangement joins TRBV4-3 to TRBJ2-5; weak D call: TRBD2 (7 bases). Germline CDR1 reads LGHNA; CDR2 reads YSLEER. The CDR3 spans 16 residues. The ends were cut back, 1 base at V and 5 bases at J, with 17 bases in the middle.

The gene calls are TRBV4-3 and TRBJ2-5, with D hard to call. Germline lookup yields CDR1 LGHNA and CDR2 YSLEER. The length of the CDR3 is 13 residues. V gave up 4 bases and J gave up 5 bases, with 11 bases separating them. CDR3 region: CASSLRPGETQYF. The CDR3 DNA reads TGCGCCAGCAGCCTGCGTCCTGGGGAGACCCAGTACTTC.

The chain links TRBV7-9 to TRBJ2-5; D is ambiguous. CDR1 and CDR2 from the germline V gene are SEHNR and FQNEAQ (reference sequence). Between the trimmed V and J ends, which lost 5 bases and 4 bases, there was a span of 14 bases. This CDR3 region has 14 residues. The CDR3: CASSPGRVGETQYF. The DNA of the CDR3 is TGTGCCAGCAGCCCAGGACGGGTGGGAGAGACCCAGTACTTC.

This clone has only one observation. The rearrangement joins TRBV11-2 to TRBJ2-3, with D possibly matching TRBD2 (5 bases). The CDR3 consists of 14 residues. V lost 5 bases, J lost 12 bases, and 21 bases lay in between. Germline V gene data show CDR1 as SGHAT and CDR2 as FQNNGV. The CDR3 DNA reads TGTGCCAGCAGCACCAGACCGGACTTCAGCCTACAGTATTTT. It translates to CASSTRPDFSLQYF.

This clone turned up a few times. CDR3 in amino acids: CASGRTPNTEAFF. The CDR3 DNA reads TGTGCCAGCGGTAGGACACCGAACACTGAAGCTTTCTTT. The chain joins TRBV2 to TRBJ1-1, with D possibly matching TRBD1 (5 bases). The CDR3 is 13 amino acids. V lost 8 bases, J lost 1 base, and 11 bases lay in between. The germline V gene has CDR1 SNHLY and CDR2 FYNNEI.

Of note for this clone: This CDR3 is also generated by other DNA sequences in the sample. The chain uses TRBV5-1 and TRBJ2-7, with D possibly TRBD1 on 5 matching bases. This CDR3 region has 14 residues. Trimming pared 0 bases from V and 3 bases from J, leaving 10 bases between. The germline V gene encodes CDR1 SGHRS and CDR2 YFSETQ. CDR3 DNA: TGCGCCAGCAGCTTGGGGCAGGGAAACTACGAGCAGTACTTC. It codes for CASSLGQGNYEQYF.

J is TRBJ1-2 and V is TRBV30; 7 nucleotides line up with TRBD1. The germline V gene encodes CDR1 GTSNPN and CDR2 SVGIG (reference sequence). This CDR3 is 13 amino acids long. V dropped 7 bases and J dropped 11; count of bases not matched to a gene: 16. This CDR3 reads CASPLQTGIYYTF. The CDR3 DNA sequence: TGTGCCTCCCCCCTTCAGACAGGGATATATTACACCTTC.

This clone has more than one count but fewer than ten. Other DNA sequences from this sample encode an identical CDR3 as well. The chain couples TRBV20-1 to TRBJ2-7, with D perhaps matching TRBD1 (6 bases). Looked up from germline, CDR1 is DFQATT and CDR2 is SNEGSKA (reference sequence). Trimming removed 5 bases at V and 3 bases at J, with 8 bases between. This CDR3 is built from 11 residues. DNA for the CDR3: TGCAGTGCTTCGGACAGCTACGAGCAGTACTTC. It specifies CSASDSYEQYF.

The V call is TRBV6-5, the J call TRBJ2-5, with 8 bases matching TRBD2. The CDR3 sequence is 15 residues long. Germline-derived CDR1 and CDR2 are MNHEY and SVGAGI. The V segment lost 0 bases and the J segment 5 bases; nucleotides outside the gene matches: 5. DNA for the CDR3: TGTGCCAGCAGTTACTCCAGCGGGAGTCGTGAGACCCAGTACTTC. Its protein product is CASSYSSGSRETQYF.

This chain uses TRBV4-1 with TRBJ1-5; a weak D match, TRBD1 (5 bases). Germline V lookup: CDR1 MGHRA, CDR2 YSYEKL. Trimming removed 3 bases at V and 3 bases at J, with 15 bases between. The CDR3 length is 16 residues. The CDR3 nucleotides are TGCGCCAGCAGCCACCCAGGGTGGGGGGTCAATCAGCCCCAGCATTTT. Protein: CASSHPGWGVNQPQHF.